Sequencing of this T cell receptor (beta chain) was carried out in a study of cytomegalovirus exposure and HLA in healthy donors (dated by TCRdb to the late 2010s). Study-level background: According to a later analysis, one platform produced both the 110 or so validation repertoires and the 670 or so repertoires of the first cohort. The study was designed to test whether signatures of past pathogen exposure could be identified by cataloging public T cell receptors. A separate validation cohort of 100 to 150 different subjects was used in addition to the roughly 700-subject first cohort. To predict cytomegalovirus infection status, the study brought together high-throughput TCR immunosequencing, statistical association of individual TCRs with disease status, and machine learning.

Donors formed part of the validation cohort, which comprised over a hundred subjects and was distinct from the first cohort of several hundred subjects. The cysteine opens and the phenylalanine closes a CDR3 of 13 amino acids. Solely the CDR3 DNA is kept, with 39 bases framed from the first base. V and J lose 1 base and 5 bases, and a span of 8 bases separates them. The germline V gene supplies CDR1 SGHVS and CDR2 FQNEAQ. Receptor libraries were prepared by the immunoSEQ multiplex PCR assay. Turning to the authors' computational methods: A statistical classification framework was built for diagnosing cytomegalovirus status from the catalog of TCR beta chain sequences. The source is immuneACCESS, and TCRdb retained only in-frame sequences with V and J called. Part of the clones is not carried over; for the studies checked, unresolved V genes explain less than half of this, and the remainder is unexplained. V and J calls and clone size follow that table, whereas D and trimming were derived from the DNA. Here the sample has 95,000 to 120,000 clones; about 85% occur a single time. 3% of the sample lies in the top ten.

Remarks on this clone: Its antigen is not yet known. Nothing much larger sits one base from this clone, and base qualities are not available.

Here is what the overall study found, with its caveats: The authors suggested that the approach could potentially be extended to other disease states and immunological phenotypes. The study listed approximately 150 TCR beta chains as associated with cytomegalovirus. Across donors, most TCR sequences were observed very rarely, whereas some public TCRs were present in many individuals. In vitro tests confirmed that a few of the cytomegalovirus-associated TCR beta chains recognize cytomegalovirus antigens. The validation cohort had no HLA typing available for a later analysis, so co-occurrence within that cohort was assessed over all 120 or so repertoires. Cytomegalovirus status was reported to be diagnosed by the classifier with high specificity and sensitivity in both the original and validation cohorts. In a later analysis, TCRs clustered in the first cohort were found to also tend to co-occur in the 120 or so validation repertoires, with over 90% of cluster scores above 0.

Sequencing used PBMCs. The V gene is TRBV7-8 and the J gene is TRBJ2-5; possibly the D gene is TRBD1, per 5 matching bases. The origin of this receptor is a woman aged 18-35 years in good health and CMV-seronegative. In nucleotide form, the sequence is TGTGCCAGCAGCTTAGAGGGGCGGGAGACCCAGTACTTC. This gives the protein CASSLEGRETQYF.